This TCR beta chain was documented in a study of graft-versus-host responses after intestinal transplantation. Study at large: Every one of the recipients received anti-thymocyte globulin induction and afterwards took tacrolimus and steroids for around 3 years.

The study, taken as a whole, reports: Allografts of one patient group, those with graft-donor T cell macrochimerism, had high graft-versus-host to host-versus-graft clonal ratios. Early post-transplant falls in HvG clones accompanied the peak levels of circulating GvH clones. Some GvH clones were seen earlier in gut or blood, suggesting intestinal origin.

Of note for this clone: Antigen unknown.

Clones were read by immunoSEQ multiplex PCR, and TCRdb kept only the in-frame ones, dropping some. The table shows around 95,000 clones, with roughly 87% occurring only once. The CDR3 totals 17 residues. Losses at the gene ends were 1 base for V and 1 base for J; bases not matched to a gene: 6. The germline V gene encodes CDR1 MGHRA and CDR2 YSYEKL. V gene TRBV4-1 combines with J gene TRBJ2-1, with 8 bases lining up with TRBD2. Sequencing used unstimulated CD4+ T cells sorted from spleen or lymph node cells, obtained before transplant. The clonotype originates from a human donor who was the organ donor for an intestinal transplant. The DNA of the CDR3 is TGCGCCAGCAGCCAAGGCGCCGGGGGGGCTTCCTACAATGAGCAGTTCTTC. Translating gives CASSQGAGGASYNEQFF.